These 13 T cell receptor beta chains share one sample of origin, sequenced in a study of blood T cells in healthy people across ages (dated by TCRdb to the mid-2010s). Libraries were prepared through 5' RACE. TCRdb lists the instrument as Illumina HiSeq 2500. A second PCR of roughly 7 to 12 cycles was run with a J-beta primer mix and a sample-barcoded 5' primer. TCRdb reran the public reads through fastp at Q25 and MiXCR, keeping productive beta chains. Merged by CDR3 protein, the rows form single entries marked with the most common genes and DNA. This sample lists under 2 million distinct CDR3 sequences; around 35% were detected once. Around 11% of the sample belongs to the ten largest clones. Sequencing used blood. These receptors were taken from a woman aged 25 to 39 in good health.

This clonotype was counted at least ten times. The V call is TRBV29-1, the J call TRBJ2-7; 8 bases match TRBD2. V gave up 6 bases and J gave up 4 bases; unmatched junction bases: 8. This CDR3 comprises 13 residues. Germline loops: CDR1 SQVTM, CDR2 ANQGSEA. The CDR3: CSVIAGTGYEQYF. CDR3 nucleotide sequence: TGCAGCGTCATAGCGGGAACGGGATACGAGCAGTACTTC.

This clonotype has just a few counts. The chain uses TRBV9 and TRBJ2-5; D is possibly TRBD1 or TRBD2 (6 bases each). The CDR3 covers 16 residues. The ends were cut back, 4 bases at V and 4 bases at J, with 20 bases in the middle. The germline V gene encodes CDR1 SGDLS and CDR2 YYNGEE. The DNA of the CDR3 is TGTGCCAGCAGCCCGCAAACGGGGGCAGGTGGAGAGACCCAGTACTTC. This codes for CASSPQTGAGGETQYF.

This chain joins TRBV28 and TRBJ2-2; D uncertain. The CDR3 covers 15 residues. The ends were cut back, 10 bases at V and 4 bases at J, with 19 bases in the middle. Per germline, CDR1 MDHEN and CDR2 SYDVKM. The CDR3 DNA sequence: TGTGCCAACACACCTTCCACCGGGCCCACCGGGGAGCTGTTTTTT. It encodes CANTPSTGPTGELFF.

This chain joins TRBV27 and TRBJ2-5; TRBD1 aligns across 8 bases. The CDR3 is 15 amino acids. J lost 2 bases, V lost 7 bases, and 9 bases had no gene match. Germline lookup yields CDR1 MNHEY and CDR2 SMNVEV (reference sequence). This CDR3 is CASNFLGTGQETQYF. CDR3 DNA: TGTGCCAGCAATTTCTTAGGGACAGGTCAAGAGACCCAGTACTTC.

The chain combines TRBV5-1 with TRBJ1-1; TRBD1 might be the D (6 bases). V lost 3 bases, J lost 3 bases, and 12 bases lay in between. Germline V gene lookup returns CDR1 SGHRS and CDR2 YFSETQ. CDR3 length equals 14 residues. The CDR3 DNA sequence: TGCGCCAGCAGCTCTCTCTACAGGGACACTGAAGCTTTCTTT. This translates into CASSSLYRDTEAFF. Based on the CDR3 plus reference TRBV5-1 and TRBJ1-1, the full variable domain is KAGVTQTPRYLIKTRGQQVTLSCSPISGHRSVSWYQQTPGQGLQFLFEYFSETQRNKGNFPGRFSGRQFSNSRSEMNVSTLELGDSALYLCASSSLYRDTEAFFGQGTRLTVV.

The CDR3 sequence is CASSWGRLAASTDTQYF. CDR3 sequence (DNA): TGTGCCAGCAGCTGGGGGAGACTAGCGGCTAGCACAGATACGCAGTATTTT. The genes are TRBV7-6 and TRBJ2-3; 9 bases align to TRBD2. With 4 bases clipped from V and 0 bases from J, the junction kept 8 bases outside the gene matches. CDR3 length: 17 residues. Germline V gene sequence: CDR1 SGHVS, CDR2 FNYEAQ.

This clonotype was recorded only once. The V call is TRBV28, the J call TRBJ1-1; 8 bases align to TRBD1. From germline, CDR1 is MDHEN and CDR2 SYDVKM. The ends lost 6 bases at V and 0 bases at J; junction bases unmatched: 12. This CDR3 is 17 amino acids long. As DNA, the CDR3 is TGTGCCAGCAGAGGGCGGACAGGGACACGTATGAACACTGAAGCTTTCTTT. It is translated as CASRGRTGTRMNTEAFF.

There are a few counts of this clonotype. This chain links TRBV11-2 with TRBJ1-1, with D unclear. Germline V gives CDR1 SGHAT, CDR2 FQNNGV. The CDR3 extends over 14 amino acids. V lost 6 bases and J lost 0, with 11 bases in between. The CDR3 reads CASRPYQMNTEAFF. The CDR3 bases are TGTGCCAGCAGACCCTACCAAATGAACACTGAAGCTTTCTTT. The full variable domain, with the rest looked up from reference TRBV11-2 and TRBJ1-1, is EAGVAQSPRYKIIEKRQSVAFWCNPISGHATLYWYQQILGQGPKLLIQFQNNGVVDDSQLPKDRFSAERLKGVDSTLKIQPAKLEDSAVYLCASRPYQMNTEAFFGQGTRLTVV.

The chain joins TRBV20-1 to TRBJ2-5, with D tentatively TRBD2 (6 bases). Germline CDR1 and CDR2: DFQATT and SNEGSKA (reference sequence). V lost 1 base to trimming and J lost 0 bases, with 12 bases between them. The CDR3 length is 15 residues. CDR3 sequence (DNA): TGCAGTGCTAGAGTAGCGGAGCGGTACCAAGAGACCCAGTACTTC. Translated: CSARVAERYQETQYF.

This clonotype was seen repeatedly, ten times or more. V is TRBV7-2 and J is TRBJ2-5, with TRBD2 identical over 7 bases. V trimming: 1 base; J trimming: 4 bases; junction bases outside the gene matches: 6. Per germline, CDR1 SGHTA and CDR2 FQGNSA. The CDR3 totals 15 residues. The CDR3 DNA is TGTGCCAGCAGCTTAGTAATGGCGGGAGTAGAGACCCAGTACTTC. As protein: CASSLVMAGVETQYF.

This chain links TRBV27 with TRBJ1-5; unclear D gene. V dropped 6 bases and J dropped 8 bases, with 11 bases sitting between them. The CDR3 extends over 12 amino acids. Germline V CDR1 and CDR2: MNHEY, SMNVEV (reference sequence). CDR3 DNA sequence: TGTGCCAGCAGCAGACCTATGGAGCCCCAGCATTTT. Amino acids: CASSRPMEPQHF.

The CDR3 region is CSDLTQGREQFF. The CDR3 DNA is TGCAGTGACCTAACCCAGGGGCGCGAGCAGTTCTTC. The chain joins TRBV20-1 to TRBJ2-1, with D maybe TRBD1 (6 bases). CDR1 and CDR2 (germline): DFQATT, SNEGSKA (reference sequence). V lost 7 bases and J 10 bases, leaving 17 bases between the germline ends. The CDR3 runs to 12 residues.

This clonotype was counted only a few times. The chain joins TRBV4-1 to TRBJ2-7, with D tentatively TRBD1 (5 bases). The CDR3 extends over 14 amino acids. Per the germline V gene, CDR1 is MGHRA and CDR2 is YSYEKL. V was pared by 1 base and J by 2 bases, with 9 bases between. CDR3 DNA sequence: TGCGCCAGCAGCCAAGTTAGCAGGGCCTACGAGCAGTACTTC. Translated, it gives CASSQVSRAYEQYF.